This passage covers 21 T cell receptor beta chains from one sample sequenced in a study of human T cells and chemical hapten exposure. Total RNA was isolated from unfractionated whole blood. TCRdb analysed the 5' RACE reads with MiXCR anew, one entry per CDR3 protein. This table holds roughly 82,000 distinct CDR3 sequences, approximately 15% found once. All receptors come from a female donor in good health.

This clonotype has just a few counts. The V call is TRBV27, the J call TRBJ2-7; 9 bases line up with TRBD2. CDR1 is MNHEY, CDR2 SMNVEV, per germline (reference sequence). The junction had 7 bases not matched to a gene; V was cut back by 4 bases and J by 6 bases. CDR3 length: 14 amino acids. Here the CDR3 DNA reads TGTGCCAGCAGTTGGGCGGGAGGGCCGAGCGAGCAGTACTTC. As protein: CASSWAGGPSEQYF.

The chain links TRBV5-1 to TRBJ2-3; D may correspond to TRBD1 or TRBD2 (5 bases each). The CDR3 consists of 15 residues. Trimming took 2 bases from V and 0 from J, leaving 10 bases between them. CDR1 is SGHRS and CDR2 is YFSETQ in the germline V gene. CDR3 DNA: TGCGCCAGCAGCTTCGGGACCGCTAGCACAGATACGCAGTATTTT. Protein: CASSFGTASTDTQYF. The full variable domain, completed using reference TRBV5-1 and TRBJ2-3, is KAGVTQTPRYLIKTRGQQVTLSCSPISGHRSVSWYQQTPGQGLQFLFEYFSETQRNKGNFPGRFSGRQFSNSRSEMNVSTLELGDSALYLCASSFGTASTDTQYFGPGTRLTVL.

The genes are TRBV7-2 and TRBJ1-1, with D possibly matching TRBD1 (5 bases). CDR3 size: 13 residues. Germline CDR1 reads SGHTA; CDR2 reads FQGNSA. Between the trimmed V and J ends, which lost 2 bases and 11 bases, there was a span of 15 bases. The CDR3 loop reads CASSLLSSGGAFF. As DNA, the CDR3 is TGTGCCAGCAGCTTATTATCATCCGGGGGGGCTTTCTTT.

This clonotype was recorded a few times. The CDR3 spells CASSGAVLTTDTQYF. As DNA, the CDR3 is TGTGCCAGCAGCGGAGCGGTTTTAACGACAGATACGCAGTATTTT. V and J are TRBV7-2 and TRBJ2-3; TRBD2 is a possible D gene (5 bases). Germline V CDR1 and CDR2: SGHTA, FQGNSA. Trimming removed 5 bases from V and 3 bases from J, with 15 bases in between. This CDR3 region has 15 residues.

This clonotype came up a few times. The chain joins TRBV12-3 or TRBV12-4 to TRBJ1-2; possibly TRBD1 for D (5 bases). The CDR3 has 14 residues. Trimming removed 3 bases from V and 0 bases from J, with 8 bases in between. This CDR3 reads CASSLTRANYGYTF. CDR3 in DNA: TGTGCCAGCAGTTTGACCAGGGCTAACTATGGCTACACCTTC.

This sequence joins TRBV12-3 or TRBV12-4 and TRBJ1-1; unclear D gene. The CDR3 contains 14 residues. V was pared by 5 bases and J by 1 base, with 11 bases between. This CDR3 is CASSLYGRNTEAFF. The CDR3 DNA follows: TGTGCCAGCAGTCTGTACGGACGGAACACTGAAGCTTTCTTT.

The chain carries TRBV10-3 and TRBJ2-1; perhaps TRBD1 as D (6 bases). V gave up 11 bases and J gave up 5 bases, with 16 bases separating them. Germline V gene sequence: CDR1 ENHRY, CDR2 SYGVKD. The CDR3 is made up of 13 amino acids. The CDR3 nucleotides are TGTGCCGCCACAGGGAAGCCTGACAATGAGCAGTTCTTC. Translation gives CAATGKPDNEQFF.

The chain employs TRBV7-8 and TRBJ1-5; no clear D. Germline V lookup: CDR1 SGHVS, CDR2 FQNEAQ. The V end lost 0 bases, the J end lost 5 bases, and 5 bases lay between the germline ends. The CDR3 extends over 13 amino acids. The CDR3 spells CASSLAHDQPQHF. The CDR3 nucleotides are TGTGCCAGCAGCTTAGCTCATGATCAGCCCCAGCATTTT.

V is TRBV5-4 and J is TRBJ1-1; possible D gene TRBD1, 5 bases. The CDR3 loop spans 13 amino acids. V was pared by 4 bases and J by 1 base, with 8 bases between. CDR1 and CDR2 from the germline V gene are SGHNT and YYREEE (reference sequence). The CDR3 DNA is TGTGCCAGCAGCAGGACACAGAACACTGAAGCTTTCTTT. This encodes CASSRTQNTEAFF.

The CDR3 DNA sequence: TGTGCCAGCAGTGAATTCGTGGGGGGGGGGCAAGGAGATACGCAGTATTTT. Encoded protein: CASSEFVGGGQGDTQYF. The gene calls are TRBV6-1 and TRBJ2-3; D is perhaps TRBD2 (7 bases). CDR1 and CDR2 from the germline V gene are MNHNS and SASEGT. This CDR3 contains 17 residues. Between the trimmed V and J ends, which lost 2 bases and 5 bases, there was a span of 20 bases.

The J gene is TRBJ2-3, the V gene TRBV6-6; unclear D gene. CDR1 and CDR2 (germline): MNHNY, SVGAGI (reference sequence). V was pared by 6 bases and J by 8 bases, with 15 bases between. This CDR3 is 13 amino acids long. The CDR3, as DNA: TGTGCCAGCAGCGATCCCCCGGGTGGTACGCAGTATTTT. It encodes CASSDPPGGTQYF.

The chain couples TRBV29-1 to TRBJ2-1, with D unclear. Per the germline V gene, CDR1 is SQVTM and CDR2 is ANQGSEA. V was shortened by 2 bases and J by 2 bases, with 19 bases between the two germline ends. The CDR3 runs to 17 residues. The CDR3: CSVENPPIYRAYNEQFF. The CDR3 DNA follows: TGCAGCGTTGAAAATCCACCCATATATCGCGCCTACAATGAGCAGTTCTTC.

CDR3: CASSQANEKLFF. The CDR3 DNA reads TGTGCCAGCAGCCAGGCTAATGAAAAACTGTTTTTT. The V gene is TRBV6-5, the J gene TRBJ1-4; D call uncertain. Per the germline V gene, CDR1 is MNHEY and CDR2 is SVGAGI. The CDR3 sequence is 12 residues long. The ends were cut back, 6 bases at V and 3 bases at J, with 5 bases in the middle.

This clonotype was seen a few times. J is TRBJ2-3 and V is TRBV6-5; D remains ambiguous. Germline V gene data show CDR1 as MNHEY and CDR2 as SVGAGI. Trimming removed 0 bases from V and 1 base from J, with 5 bases in between. CDR3 length equals 14 residues. In DNA form, the CDR3 reads TGTGCCAGCAGTTACTCGATAGGCACAGATACGCAGTATTTT. The encoded protein is CASSYSIGTDTQYF.

V and J are TRBV27 and TRBJ2-3; 13 bases line up with TRBD2. Germline CDR1 reads MNHEY; CDR2 reads SMNVEV (reference sequence). After removal of 1 base from V and 1 base from J, the junction contained 8 bases not matched to a gene. The length of the CDR3 is 19 residues. The CDR3 loop is CASSLYFETSGGRTDTQYF. Here the CDR3 DNA reads TGTGCCAGCAGTTTATACTTTGAGACTAGCGGGGGGCGCACAGATACGCAGTATTTT.

Written as DNA, the CDR3 is TGTGCCAGCAGCTTAGACGGGACAGGGGCCACTGAAGCTTTCTTT. Its translation: CASSLDGTGATEAFF. J is TRBJ1-1 and V is TRBV7-9; 10 positions match TRBD1. V was pared by 1 base and J by 4 bases, with 3 bases of the junction left unmatched. This CDR3 has 15 amino acids. Germline CDR1 reads SEHNR; CDR2 reads FQNEAQ (reference sequence).

The chain uses TRBV28 and TRBJ1-1; D not certain. The CDR3 totals 12 residues. Trimming removed 7 bases from V and 6 bases from J, with 12 bases in between. The V gene's germline CDR1 is MDHEN and CDR2 SYDVKM. CDR3 in DNA: TGTGCCAGCATTACGACGCCAGCTGAAGCTTTCTTT. Amino acids: CASITTPAEAFF.

In nucleotides, the CDR3 is TGCGCCAGCAGGGAAGGCGGATTAGATCAGCCCCAGCATTTT. This codes for CASREGGLDQPQHF. The gene calls are TRBV5-1 and TRBJ1-5; D not resolved. The V end lost 5 bases, the J end lost 5 bases, and 14 bases lay between the germline ends. The length of the CDR3 is 14 residues. Germline V gives CDR1 SGHRS, CDR2 YFSETQ.

V is TRBV4-3 and J is TRBJ1-1; D is undetermined. V was pared by 0 bases and J by 0 bases, with 23 bases between. The germline V gene has CDR1 LGHNA and CDR2 YSLEER. This CDR3 contains 20 residues. CDR3 sequence: CASSQDRDVVDGYLNTEAFF. The CDR3 region has the DNA TGCGCCAGCAGCCAAGATCGTGATGTGGTTGACGGGTACCTGAACACTGAAGCTTTCTTT.

V and J are TRBV7-2 and TRBJ1-5, with D uncertain. Between the trimmed V and J ends, which lost 1 base and 0 bases, there was a span of 10 bases. The CDR3 extends over 16 amino acids. CDR1 and CDR2 (germline): SGHTA, FQGNSA. CDR3 sequence: CASSLGHLYSNQPQHF. CDR3 DNA: TGTGCCAGCAGCTTAGGCCACCTGTATAGCAATCAGCCCCAGCATTTT.

This clonotype came up a few times. The chain uses TRBV6-5 and TRBJ2-1; possibly TRBD2 for D (6 bases). This CDR3 contains 17 residues. The germline V gene has CDR1 MNHEY and CDR2 SVGAGI. V was pared by 6 bases and J by 4 bases, with 22 bases between. DNA of the CDR3: TGTGCCAGCAGCCCGCTAGGCAGGTCTGGAGGGTACAATGAGCAGTTCTTC. Encoded protein: CASSPLGRSGGYNEQFF.